The T cell receptor beta chain described here comes from a study of response to subunit inactivated influenza vaccine. This clonotype was observed a few times. TCRdb passed the RT-PCR reads through MiXCR, listing each CDR3 protein once. Of about half a million distinct CDR3 sequences in the sample, approximately 9.9% were seen once. The CDR3 loop spans 17 amino acids. V gave up 0 bases and J gave up 1 base, with 15 bases separating them. Germline CDR1 and CDR2: SGHAT and FQNNGV. The TCR comes from a man aged 50 or older who received an inactivated influenza vaccine. The chain is built from TRBV11-2 and TRBJ1-2; D gene ambiguous. Specimen: PBMCs from blood, collected about 6 weeks after vaccination. CDR3 sequence reads: CASSLEPLLRGNYGYTF. CDR3 in DNA: TGTGCCAGCAGCTTAGAACCGTTACTCCGGGGTAACTATGGCTACACCTTC. Full variable domain (outside the CDR3, taken from reference TRBV11-2 and TRBJ1-2): EAGVAQSPRYKIIEKRQSVAFWCNPISGHATLYWYQQILGQGPKLLIQFQNNGVVDDSQLPKDRFSAERLKGVDSTLKIQPAKLEDSAVYLCASSLEPLLRGNYGYTFGSGTRLTVV.